One and the same sample provided the 21 T cell receptor beta chains below, sequenced in a study of blood T cell repertoires in COVID-19. Profiled with immunoSEQ multiplex PCR; TCRdb holds only in-frame clones, not every one. Among about 130,000 clones listed, 80% to 95% were seen once. Sequencing was done on a sample of peripheral blood. The receptors here all came from a man aged 50 to 60 with COVID-19, enrolled during active disease.

The chain employs TRBV29-1 and TRBJ2-3; perhaps TRBD2 as D (5 bases). This CDR3 is 13 amino acids long. The V gene lost 4 bases and the J gene lost 4 bases, with 12 bases spanning the gap. Germline V CDR1 and CDR2: SQVTM, ANQGSEA. The CDR3 protein is CSVAKREPDTQYF. DNA for the CDR3: TGCAGCGTTGCGAAAAGGGAGCCAGATACGCAGTATTTT.

This clone was detected a few times. This chain joins TRBV5-6 and TRBJ2-5; 9 bases map to TRBD2. V was pared by 7 bases and J by 4 bases, with 14 bases of the junction left unmatched. This CDR3 spans 16 amino acids. Germline loops: CDR1 SGHDT, CDR2 YYEEEE. CDR3 sequence (DNA): TGTGCCAGCTCCGGAGCTAGCGGGATGGGGAGAGAGACCCAGTACTTC. Protein: CASSGASGMGRETQYF.

The chain employs TRBV19 and TRBJ2-1, with 7 bases matching TRBD2. The CDR3 length is 13 residues. From germline, CDR1 is LNHDA and CDR2 SQIVND (reference sequence). V shed 5 bases, J shed 7 bases, and the junction held 5 bases outside the gene matches. CDR3 DNA: TGTGCCAGTAGTCTAGGACTAGTGAATGAGCAGTTCTTC. Translation: CASSLGLVNEQFF.

The V call is TRBV19, the J call TRBJ2-1, with TRBD2 as a possible D gene (6 bases). Germline loops: CDR1 LNHDA, CDR2 SQIVND (reference sequence). This CDR3 is 15 amino acids long. V was cut by 7 bases and J by 0 bases, with 13 bases left in between. In DNA form, the CDR3 reads TGTGCCAGTACTAGCGACCCTAGCTCCTACAATGAGCAGTTCTTC. Encoded protein: CASTSDPSSYNEQFF.

The chain joins TRBV7-8 to TRBJ1-6; the D gene is possibly TRBD1 (5 bases). The CDR3 consists of 15 residues. V was cut by 7 bases and J by 4 bases, with 14 bases left in between. The germline V gene encodes CDR1 SGHVS and CDR2 FQNEAQ. CDR3 sequence: CASTEQGLYNSPLHF. CDR3 nucleotides: TGTGCCAGCACGGAGCAGGGACTTTATAATTCACCCCTCCACTTT.

The count of this clone is one. The V gene is TRBV10-3, the J gene TRBJ1-2; TRBD1 aligns across 8 bases. After removal of 4 bases from V and 2 bases from J, the junction contained 3 bases not matched to a gene. The germline V gene has CDR1 ENHRY and CDR2 SYGVKD. CDR3 length: 14 residues. This chain's CDR3 is CAISGQGTNYGYTF. CDR3 DNA sequence: TGTGCCATCAGTGGACAGGGGACAAACTATGGCTACACCTTC.

The chain recombines TRBV19 with TRBJ2-2; D may be TRBD2 (6 bases). The CDR3 has 16 amino acids. V was pared by 5 bases and J by 2 bases, with 15 bases between. Germline CDR1 reads LNHDA; CDR2 reads SQIVND (reference sequence). The CDR3 coding sequence is TGTGCCAGTAGTCAGTCTGGGGGGATTAACACCGGGGAGCTGTTTTTT. It encodes CASSQSGGINTGELFF. Variable domain in full (rest from reference TRBV19 and TRBJ2-2): DGGITQSPKYLFRKEGQNVTLSCEQNLNHDAMYWYRQDPGQGLRLIYYSQIVNDFQKGDIAEGYSVSREKKESFPLTVTSAQKNPTAFYLCASSQSGGINTGELFFGEGSRLTVL.

The chain combines TRBV6-2 or TRBV6-3 with TRBJ2-7; perhaps TRBD2 as D (6 bases). V was shortened by 2 bases and J by 2 bases, with 13 bases between the two germline ends. The CDR3 spans 15 residues. Looked up from germline, CDR1 is MNHEY and CDR2 is SVGEGT. The CDR3 DNA is TGTGCCAGCAGTTACGGACCGGGAGTTGCCTACGAGCAGTACTTC. Residues: CASSYGPGVAYEQYF.

This rearrangement joins TRBV2 to TRBJ2-3, with TRBD2 matching over 10 bases. CDR1 is SNHLY and CDR2 is FYNNEI in the germline V gene. The CDR3 has 14 amino acids. J gave up 3 bases and V 7 bases, and 4 bases lay outside the gene matches. The CDR3 spells CASTGSGRTDTQYF. CDR3 nucleotides: TGTGCCAGCACGGGTAGCGGGAGGACAGATACGCAGTATTTT.

The J gene is TRBJ2-5, the V gene TRBV11-2, with 10 bases that match TRBD2. The CDR3 is 15 residues long. Germline V gene lookup returns CDR1 SGHAT and CDR2 FQNNGV. With 4 bases clipped from V and 6 bases from J, the junction kept 8 bases outside the gene matches. The CDR3 DNA sequence: TGTGCCAGCAGCTCGCAGCGGGAGGGCCAGCAGACCCAGTACTTC. It is translated as CASSSQREGQQTQYF.

The CDR3 DNA reads TGTGCCAGCAGTTTATCGGGGGGGGGTTCCTACGAGCAGTACGTC. It translates to CASSLSGGGSYEQYV. The chain is built from TRBV27 and TRBJ2-7, with 7 bases lining up with TRBD2. In germline, CDR1 is MNHEY, CDR2 SMNVEV (reference sequence). The length of the CDR3 is 15 residues. Germline trimming cut 0 bases from V and 1 base from J; bases unmatched to any gene: 3.

Notes on this clone: The identical CDR3 is also encoded by other nucleotide sequences in the sample. This chain uses TRBV10-2 with TRBJ1-1; D is possibly TRBD1 (5 bases). Trimming took 6 bases from V and 1 from J, leaving 9 bases between them. Germline assignment: CDR1 WSHSY and CDR2 SAAADI. This CDR3 region has 13 residues. The CDR3 loop reads CASRGRGNTEAFF. For the CDR3, the DNA is TGCGCCAGCAGGGGGCGGGGGAACACTGAAGCTTTCTTT.

As concerns this clone: Different DNA sequences within this sample yield the same CDR3. The chain carries TRBV5-1 and TRBJ2-1; 9 bases are a match to TRBD1. Germline V gene data show CDR1 as SGHRS and CDR2 as YFSETQ. This CDR3 region has 14 residues. After removal of 4 bases from V and 6 bases from J, the junction contained 5 bases not matched to a gene. CDR3 protein: CASSPGQGFNEQFF. The CDR3 DNA follows: TGCGCCAGCAGCCCGGGACAGGGATTCAATGAGCAGTTCTTC.

The chain recombines TRBV4-3 with TRBJ2-2, with D maybe TRBD2 (6 bases). The CDR3 is 16 amino acids. V was shortened by 4 bases and J by 5 bases, with 17 bases between the two germline ends. Looked up from germline, CDR1 is LGHNA and CDR2 is YSLEER. In DNA, the CDR3 is TGCGCCAGCAGCCCGACCGCCCGCGGGGATACCGGGGAGCTGTTTTTT. Its protein is CASSPTARGDTGELFF.

The rearrangement joins TRBV6-5 to TRBJ1-2, with TRBD1 identical over 8 bases. CDR1 MNHEY and CDR2 SVGAGI come from the germline V gene. The CDR3 consists of 14 residues. Trimming cost V 3 bases and J 12 bases; bases outside gene matches: 12. The CDR3: CASSYSRTGFGNTF. The DNA of the CDR3 is TGTGCCAGCAGTTATTCCAGGACAGGGTTTGGGAACACCTTC.

This clone was detected a few times. The chain combines TRBV27 with TRBJ1-1, with D perhaps TRBD1 (5 bases). Germline CDR1 MNHEY, CDR2 SMNVEV (reference sequence). The V end was cut by 7 bases, the J end by 4 bases, with 13 bases between. The CDR3 contains 13 residues. DNA of the CDR3: TGTGCCAGCACAATTACCGGGGGCACTGAAGCTTTCTTT. Its protein is CASTITGGTEAFF.

This chain connects TRBV5-3 to TRBJ2-7; TRBD2 matches 13 bases. TRBV5-3 qualifies as an ORF whose function is uncertain. The CDR3 runs to 17 residues. The CDR3 loop is CAPNRRTSGRVFREQYF. CDR3 coding DNA: TGTGCGCCGAACAGGAGGACTAGCGGGAGAGTTTTTCGCGAGCAGTACTTC.

V and J are TRBV7-2 and TRBJ1-3, with D unresolved. CDR3 length: 12 amino acids. With 5 bases removed from V and 1 base from J, the gap between germline ends came to 3 bases. CDR1 SGHTA and CDR2 FQGNSA come from the germline V gene. CDR3 nucleotides: TGTGCCAGCAGCCCTTCTGGAAACACCATATATTTT. This encodes CASSPSGNTIYF.

V gene TRBV3-1 (or the pseudogene TRBV3-2) combines with J gene TRBJ1-6; 9 bases are a match to TRBD1. The CDR3 is made up of 15 amino acids. With 3 bases clipped from V and 12 bases from J, the junction kept 9 bases outside the gene matches. The germline gives CDR1 LGHDT, CDR2 YNNKEL (reference sequence). The CDR3 protein is CASSQGGQGVGPLHF. The CDR3 DNA follows: TGTGCCAGCAGCCAGGGGGGACAGGGAGTCGGACCCCTCCACTTT.

The chain carries TRBV6-5 and TRBJ2-1; 7 bases fit TRBD1. Trimming took 6 bases from V and 4 from J; bases not matched to a gene: 9. The V gene's germline CDR1 is MNHEY and CDR2 SVGAGI. This CDR3 spans 15 amino acids. The CDR3 sequence is CASRPGTAIYNEQFF. The CDR3 DNA reads TGTGCCAGCAGACCCGGGACAGCGATTTACAATGAGCAGTTCTTC.

This chain uses TRBV20-1 with TRBJ1-2; TRBD1 might be the D (6 bases). The V end was cut by 3 bases, the J end by 6 bases, with 17 bases between. Germline loops: CDR1 DFQATT, CDR2 SNEGSKA (reference sequence). CDR3 length: 14 residues. The CDR3 bases are TGCAGTGCTAGTCATCGGGGGGCGTTAGATGGCTACACCTTC. As protein: CSASHRGALDGYTF.